This TCR beta chain was found in a study of cytotoxic CD8 clonotypes in ibrutinib-treated CLL. The length of the CDR3 is 13 residues. Trimming stripped 5 bases from V and 1 base from J, with 9 bases between. The germline CDR1 and CDR2 sequences are SGHRS and YFSETQ. The data were produced by immunoSEQ multiplex PCR, yet TCRdb's version contains in-frame clones alone and is incomplete. This sample has about 160,000 clones, with 84% found just once. The rearrangement uses TRBV5-1 and TRBJ2-5, with a weak D call TRBD2 (6 bases). The clonotype originates from a human donor with chronic lymphocytic leukemia. The material was PBMCs, obtained after 24 months of ibrutinib treatment. The CDR3 DNA reads as TGCGCCAGCAGGGAGGGGATCCAAGAGACCCAGTACTTC. This translates into CASREGIQETQYF. The full variable domain, rest sourced from reference TRBV5-1 and TRBJ2-5, is KAGVTQTPRYLIKTRGQQVTLSCSPISGHRSVSWYQQTPGQGLQFLFEYFSETQRNKGNFPGRFSGRQFSNSRSEMNVSTLELGDSALYLCASREGIQETQYFGPGTRLLVL.